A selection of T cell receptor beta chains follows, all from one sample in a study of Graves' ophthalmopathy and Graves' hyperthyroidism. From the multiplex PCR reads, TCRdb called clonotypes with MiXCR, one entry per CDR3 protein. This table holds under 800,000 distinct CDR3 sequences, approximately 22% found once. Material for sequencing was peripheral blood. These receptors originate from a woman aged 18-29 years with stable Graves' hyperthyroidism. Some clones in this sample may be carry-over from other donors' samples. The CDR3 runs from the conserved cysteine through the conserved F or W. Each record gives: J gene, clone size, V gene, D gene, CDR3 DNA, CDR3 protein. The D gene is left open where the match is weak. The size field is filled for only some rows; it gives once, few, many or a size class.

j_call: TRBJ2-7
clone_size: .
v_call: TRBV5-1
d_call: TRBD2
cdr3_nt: TGCGCCAGCAGGTGGACTAGCGGGAGCTCCTACGAGCAGTACTTC
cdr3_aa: CASRWTSGSSYEQYF

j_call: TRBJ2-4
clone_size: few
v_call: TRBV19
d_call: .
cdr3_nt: TGTGCCAGTGTTGGTGGGGAAAACATTCAGTACTTC
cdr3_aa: CASVGGENIQYF

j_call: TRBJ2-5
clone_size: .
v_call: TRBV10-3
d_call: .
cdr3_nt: TGTGCCATCAGTGACCATGGGGAGACCCAGTACTTC
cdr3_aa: CAISDHGETQYF

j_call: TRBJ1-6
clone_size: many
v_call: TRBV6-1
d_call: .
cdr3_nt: TGTGCCACCAAGAAGGGAGACTATAATTCACCCCTCCACTTT
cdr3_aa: CATKKGDYNSPLHF

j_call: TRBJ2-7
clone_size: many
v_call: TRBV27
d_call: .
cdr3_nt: TGTGCCAGCACAGGCCACCGGGCCAGAAGCATTGGAGGCTACGAGCAGTACTTC
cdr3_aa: CASTGHRARSIGGYEQYF

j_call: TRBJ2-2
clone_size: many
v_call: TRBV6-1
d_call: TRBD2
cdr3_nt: TGTGCCAGCAGTGAACCTAGCGGGAGGAGCACCGGGGAGCTGTTTTTT
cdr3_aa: CASSEPSGRSTGELFF

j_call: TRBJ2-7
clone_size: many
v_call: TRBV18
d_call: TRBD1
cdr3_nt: TGTGCCAGCTCACCACCCGGACAGGTGTACTCCTACGAGCAGTACTTC
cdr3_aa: CASSPPGQVYSYEQYF

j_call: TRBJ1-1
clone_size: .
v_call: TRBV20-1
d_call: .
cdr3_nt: TGCAGTGCTAGTCCCCCTGATCGAGACACTGAAGCTTTCTTT
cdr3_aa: CSASPPDRDTEAFF

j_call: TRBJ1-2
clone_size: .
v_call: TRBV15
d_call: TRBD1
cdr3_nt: TGTGCCGTAGGGGACAGGGAAGGCTACACCTTC
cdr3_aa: CAVGDREGYTF

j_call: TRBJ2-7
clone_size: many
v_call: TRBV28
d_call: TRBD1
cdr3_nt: TGTGCCAGCAGTCAAATCAAGGGGGCCTGGGAGCAGTACTTC
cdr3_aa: CASSQIKGAWEQYF

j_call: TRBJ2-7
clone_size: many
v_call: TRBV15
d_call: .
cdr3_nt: TGTGCCACCAGCCATTGGGGACGGGGAAAATACTACGAGCAGTACTTC
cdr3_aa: CATSHWGRGKYYEQYF

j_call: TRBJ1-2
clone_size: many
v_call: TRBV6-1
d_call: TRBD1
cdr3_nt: TGTGCCAGCAGTCGTACCTCTACAGGGGCCGGCTATGGCTACACCTTC
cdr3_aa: CASSRTSTGAGYGYTF

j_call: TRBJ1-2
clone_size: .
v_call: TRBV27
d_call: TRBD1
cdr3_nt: TGTGCCAGCAGTCGGGACAGTTCCTATGGCTACACCTTC
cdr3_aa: CASSRDSSYGYTF

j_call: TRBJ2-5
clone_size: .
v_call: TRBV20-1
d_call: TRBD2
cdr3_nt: TGCAGTAGGGAGGGAGGAGAGACCCAGTACTTC
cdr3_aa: CSREGGETQYF

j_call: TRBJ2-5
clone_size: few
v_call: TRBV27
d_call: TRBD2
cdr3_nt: TGTGCCAGCAGTACAAGCGGGGCAGAGACCCAGTACTTC
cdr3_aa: CASSTSGAETQYF

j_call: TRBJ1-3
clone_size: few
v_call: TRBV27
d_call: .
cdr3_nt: TGTGCCAGCAGTTTATTCCCGCAGGCGGACACCATATATTTT
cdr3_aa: CASSLFPQADTIYF

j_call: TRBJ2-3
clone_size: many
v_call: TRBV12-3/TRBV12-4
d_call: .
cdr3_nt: TGTGCCAGCAGTTCGTACGAGTGGAGGGCGGAACCCACAGATACGCAGTATTTT
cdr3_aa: CASSSYEWRAEPTDTQYF

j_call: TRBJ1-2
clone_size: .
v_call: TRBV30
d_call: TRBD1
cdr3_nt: TGTGCCTGGAGTGAGACAGGGGGCGATGGCTACACCTTC
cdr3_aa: CAWSETGGDGYTF

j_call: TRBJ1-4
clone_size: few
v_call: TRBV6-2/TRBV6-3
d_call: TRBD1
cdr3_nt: TGTGCCAGCAGTACGGACAGGGGGCTTGAAGATGAAAAACTGTTTTTT
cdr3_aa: CASSTDRGLEDEKLFF

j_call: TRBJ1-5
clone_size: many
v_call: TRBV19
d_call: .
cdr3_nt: TGTGCCAGTAGGGGGGCAGGAGACCTTAGCAATCAGCCCCAGCATTTT
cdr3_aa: CASRGAGDLSNQPQHF

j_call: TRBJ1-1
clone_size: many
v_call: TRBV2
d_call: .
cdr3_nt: TGTGCCAGCAAGTTCGGCTTGGGGACTGAAGCTTTCTTT
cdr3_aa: CASKFGLGTEAFF

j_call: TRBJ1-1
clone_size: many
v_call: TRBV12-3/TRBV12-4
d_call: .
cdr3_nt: TGTGCCAGCACCTTGGGGGGGCAGTACACTGAAGCTTTCTTT
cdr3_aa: CASTLGGQYTEAFF

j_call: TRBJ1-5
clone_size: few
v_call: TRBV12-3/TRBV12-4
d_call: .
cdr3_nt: TGTGCCACCACAGGGCTGGGGATTTACAGCAATCAGCCCCAGCATTTT
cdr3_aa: CATTGLGIYSNQPQHF

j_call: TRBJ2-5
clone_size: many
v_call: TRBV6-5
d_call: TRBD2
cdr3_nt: TGTGCCAGCAGTTCCCCGAGACTAGCACCTATGGAAGAGACCCAGTACTTC
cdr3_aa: CASSSPRLAPMEETQYF

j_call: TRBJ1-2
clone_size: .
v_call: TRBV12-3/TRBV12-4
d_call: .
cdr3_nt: TGTGCCAGCAGTTTGGTGGAGATCAACTATGGCTACACCTTC
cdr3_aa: CASSLVEINYGYTF

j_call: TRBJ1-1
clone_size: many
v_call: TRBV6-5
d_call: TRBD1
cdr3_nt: TGTGCCAGCAGAAGGACAGGAGCCACTGAAGCTTTCTTT
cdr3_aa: CASRRTGATEAFF

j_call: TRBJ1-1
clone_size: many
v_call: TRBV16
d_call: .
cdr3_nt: TGTGCCAGCAGCCGCGGGACTGGGAACACTGAAGCTTTCTTT
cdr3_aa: CASSRGTGNTEAFF

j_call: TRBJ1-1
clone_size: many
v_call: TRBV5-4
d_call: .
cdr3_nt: TGTGCCAGCAGCTTGCAGTTGGGGGAACCGACAGGAGGCACTGAAGCTTTCTTT
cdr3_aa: CASSLQLGEPTGGTEAFF

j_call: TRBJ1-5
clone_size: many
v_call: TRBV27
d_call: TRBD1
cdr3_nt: TGTGCCAGCAGTTACAGGGGGCGCGAAGCCCAGCATTTT
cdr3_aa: CASSYRGREAQHF

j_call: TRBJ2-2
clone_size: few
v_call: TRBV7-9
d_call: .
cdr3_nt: TGTGCCAGCAGCTTCTCGTGGGACACCGGGGAGCTGTTTTTT
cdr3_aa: CASSFSWDTGELFF

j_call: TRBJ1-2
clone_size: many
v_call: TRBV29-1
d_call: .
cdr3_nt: TGCAGCGTCCTCCGGGGGGGTGGGGATGGCTACACCTTC
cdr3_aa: CSVLRGGGDGYTF

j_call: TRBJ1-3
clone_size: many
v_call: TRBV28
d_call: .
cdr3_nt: TGTGCCAGCAGTCCAGGGCCTTCGGAGAATTATTTT
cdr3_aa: CASSPGPSENYF

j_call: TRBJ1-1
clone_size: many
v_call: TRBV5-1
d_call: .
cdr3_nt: TGCGCCAGCAGCTGGGACAAAATGAACACTGAAGCTTTCTTT
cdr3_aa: CASSWDKMNTEAFF

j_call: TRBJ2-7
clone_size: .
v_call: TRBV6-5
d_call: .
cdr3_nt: TGTGCCAGCAGTTCCCAGGGCGGGTCCTACGAGCAGTACTTC
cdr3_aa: CASSSQGGSYEQYF

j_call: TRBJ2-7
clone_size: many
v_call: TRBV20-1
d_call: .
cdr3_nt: TGCAGTGCTAGAGCCTGGGCTGATTCCTACGAGCAGTACTTC
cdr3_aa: CSARAWADSYEQYF

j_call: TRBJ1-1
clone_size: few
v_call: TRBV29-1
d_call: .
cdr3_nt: TGCAGCGTTGAAGATGGGAGGGTTTGGACTGAAGCTTTCTTT
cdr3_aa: CSVEDGRVWTEAFF